This is a list of T cell receptor beta chains from one sample in a study of cytomegalovirus exposure and HLA in healthy donors. Libraries were prepared by immunoSEQ multiplex PCR; TCRdb keeps only in-frame clonotypes and omits some of them. The data contain 130,000 to 150,000 clones, 65% to 85% of them singletons. Sequences were obtained from PBMCs. The origin of the receptors is a woman in her forties in good health and CMV-seropositive. The conserved cysteine and the conserved F or W are not part of the CDR3 here.

v_gene | CDR3aa
TRBV6-1 | ASRKDSTNEKLF
TRBV18 | ASSPQGNSGNTIY
TRBV11-2 | ASSLSSGGLGTQY
TRBV7-2 | ASSSRTGPGGYT
TRBV2 | ASSERGEKLF
TRBV29-1 | SVRPDRSYEQY
TRBV14 | ASSQGQGQVHEQY
TRBV30 | AWSISEETQY
TRBV6-5 | ASRPGVGNTIY
TRBV5-1 | ASSFIEKYEQY
TRBV9 | ASSPGGNTRELF
TRBV13 | ASSRTSGGTGELF
TRBV4-1 | ASSPGQVDTEAF
TRBV7-9 | ANPSRLNTGELF
TRBV10-3 | AISDSLALSYNEQF
TRBV28 | ATTLDRATNEKLF
TRBV9 | ASGTGAKNIQY
TRBV18 | ASSQSRGLGSGNTIY
TRBV15 | ATSRDSGVSYNEQF
TRBV28 | ASSLGGIWSPLH
TRBV27 | ASRTPGGSSYEQY
TRBV19 | ASSRGIPYEQY
TRBV14 | ASSQNGAYGYT
TRBV7-9 | ASSADGQGVDTIY
TRBV6-5 | ASSEYSNQPQH
TRBV12-5 | ASGSSDRPNQPQH
TRBV6-1 | ASSELGDRGRPNYGYT
TRBV27 | ASSLQGGGEGYT
TRBV5-5 | ASSLSQGAHYGYT
TRBV6-1 | ASSLGGGTDTQY
TRBV6-1 | ASGDRPPSTDTQY
TRBV4-1 | ASSQSPGQGYEKLF
TRBV7-9 | ASSPSGDQETQY
TRBV6-5 | ASSYQGLNTEAF
TRBV19 | ASRPGTGTNQPQH
TRBV19 | ASSEVLGVRNTIY
TRBV5-1 | ASSPRQENTEAF
TRBV7-9 | ASSLLASGGMETQY
TRBV9 | ASSVQAGGLSYEQY
TRBV7-9 | SSSLALNEGANGYT
TRBV10-1 | ASSSGSTDTQY